Reported below is one T cell receptor (beta chain). What it binds is unknown. Points from the study as a whole: Tumor memory CD4+ T cell TCR gene usage was found to cluster with blood and lymph node memory CD4+ cells and with lymph node naive CD4+ cells.

After constant-region reverse-primer amplification, full-length variable regions underwent semi-nested PCR with Nested Universal Primer A. TCRdb fed the 5' RACE reads into MiXCR, producing one record per CDR3 protein. The data contain tens of thousands of distinct CDR3 sequences, roughly 30% of them singletons. With 6 bases removed from V and 2 bases from J, the gap between germline ends came to 15 bases. This CDR3 has 14 residues. The germline V gene encodes CDR1 DFQATT and CDR2 SNEGSKA (reference sequence). CD25-based Treg depletion was applied to purified naive CD4+ T cells. The sequenced material came from naive CD4+ T cells sorted from blood. This sample's subset: naive CD4+ T cells, CD4+CD45RA+CD25-. The rearrangement uses TRBV20-1 and TRBJ2-3, with a tentative D call TRBD2 (7 bases). This receptor was taken from a female donor with breast cancer. As DNA, the CDR3 is TGCAGTGCACCTGGGGGGGCCGACACAGATACGCAGTATTTT. This gives the protein CSAPGGADTDTQYF.